These T cell receptor beta chains were read from a single sample in a study of T cells in Graves' hyperthyroidism and ophthalmopathy. TCRdb ran MiXCR on the multiplex PCR reads and lists one entry per CDR3 protein. The table has 370,000 or so distinct CDR3 sequences, 13% seen once. Sequencing was carried out using blood. The receptors derive from a man younger than 40 with Graves' hyperthyroidism that later progressed to Graves' ophthalmopathy. Each CDR3 is given without its conserved first and last residue. Size tells how often a clone was seen (once, few, many) or the class of an expanded clone, and some rows leave it out.

V,J,size,CDR3
TRBV3-1,TRBJ1-4,NA,ASSQDAGREKLF
TRBV6-1,TRBJ1-5,NA,ASSYQGRNQPQH
TRBV6-1,TRBJ2-3,many,ASSERLRPSTDTQY
TRBV7-9,TRBJ2-1,many,ASSSTPGLAGGLGEQF
TRBV3-1,TRBJ2-7,few,ASSQDKGLVSYEQY
TRBV29-1,TRBJ1-2,NA,SVEGNYSYT
TRBV6-5,TRBJ1-4,many,ASSYPGQGAANEKLF
TRBV20-1,TRBJ2-5,many,SAASAWAETQY
TRBV27,TRBJ2-7,NA,ASRPATLNAYEQY
TRBV7-9,TRBJ2-5,many,ASSLGRRGTETQY
TRBV5-1,TRBJ1-3,once,ASSSGTGQQSTIY
TRBV7-3,TRBJ1-1,many,ASSQAGDTEAF
TRBV18,TRBJ2-2,few,ASSQGQGPNTGELF
TRBV20-1,TRBJ2-7,once,SARNPPRNGQY
TRBV28,TRBJ1-2,few,ASSPDRVAYGYT
TRBV28,TRBJ2-1,many,ASSSLSGGTNNEQF
TRBV4-1,TRBJ1-2,NA,ASSQLTGLGGYT
TRBV3-1,TRBJ1-5,many,ASSQGAGNSNQPQH
TRBV12-3/TRBV12-4,TRBJ1-5,many,ASSLTSSNQPQH
TRBV6-1,TRBJ1-1,few,ASSDWGQEEAF
TRBV5-1,TRBJ2-2,NA,ASSLVIGLNTGELF
TRBV20-1,TRBJ1-4,NA,SATTSPTNEKLF
TRBV11-2,TRBJ2-7,many,ASSLARLSYEQY